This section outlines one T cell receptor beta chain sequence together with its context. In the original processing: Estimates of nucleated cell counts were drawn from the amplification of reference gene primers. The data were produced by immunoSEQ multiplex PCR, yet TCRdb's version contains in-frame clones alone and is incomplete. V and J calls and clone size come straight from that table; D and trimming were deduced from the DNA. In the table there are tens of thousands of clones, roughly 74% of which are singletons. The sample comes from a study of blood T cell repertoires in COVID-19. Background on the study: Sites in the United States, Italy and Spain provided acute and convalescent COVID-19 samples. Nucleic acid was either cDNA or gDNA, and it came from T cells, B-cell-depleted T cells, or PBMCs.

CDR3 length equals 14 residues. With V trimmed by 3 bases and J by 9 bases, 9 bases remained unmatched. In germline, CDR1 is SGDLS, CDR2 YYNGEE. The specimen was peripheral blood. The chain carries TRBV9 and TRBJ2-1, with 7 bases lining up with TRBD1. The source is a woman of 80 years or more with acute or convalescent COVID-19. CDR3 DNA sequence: TGTGCCAGCAGCGCGATACAGGGGAAGGCTGAGCAGTTCTTC. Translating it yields CASSAIQGKAEQFF.